Each of the 29 T cell receptor beta chains below was sequenced from the same sample in a study of T-cell memory formation after mild COVID-19. Using its own MiXCR run on the 5' RACE reads, TCRdb lists one record per CDR3 protein. This sample has 470,000 or so distinct CDR3 sequences; roughly 25% occur once, and the top ten carry approximately 13%. Sample: PBMCs or a T cell subset sorted from them (not recorded which). Source of these receptors: an adult woman who had mild COVID-19 (a few samples of this study predate the infection). Cell type and time point are not known.

This clonotype turned up a few times. The chain has TRBV21-1 and TRBJ1-2; whether TRBD1, the table's D call, matches the DNA was not checked. TRBV21-1 is described as a pseudogene. There are 13 residues in the CDR3. As DNA, the CDR3 is TGTGCCTTTCACAGGGGAGCTCTCTATGGCTACACCTTC. Its translation is CAFHRGALYGYTF.

This clonotype has just one count. The chain is built from TRBV12-3 or TRBV12-4 and TRBJ2-3; D is possibly TRBD1 or TRBD2 (6 bases each). CDR3 size: 16 residues. The V end was cut by 9 bases, the J end by 2 bases, with 21 bases between. Here the CDR3 reads CARSTPLGGYTDTQYF. The CDR3 region has the DNA TGTGCCAGAAGTACCCCCTTAGGGGGGTACACAGATACGCAGTATTTT.

CDR3 residues: CASSSDPDYGYTF. As DNA, the CDR3 is TGTGCCAGCAGTTCCGACCCCGACTATGGCTACACCTTC. The chain employs TRBV7-9 and TRBJ1-2; D uncertain. There are 13 residues in the CDR3. Trimming took off 6 bases at V and 3 bases at J, with 11 bases between the two ends. Germline V gives CDR1 SEHNR, CDR2 FQNEAQ (reference sequence).

This CDR3 reads CASSQEGVGETQYF. The CDR3 DNA sequence: TGTGCCAGCAGCCAGGAGGGAGTGGGAGAGACCCAGTACTTC. The rearrangement uses TRBV4-2 and TRBJ2-5; perhaps TRBD2 as D (6 bases). The CDR3 is made up of 14 amino acids. V was cut by 3 bases and J by 4 bases, with 12 bases left in between. The V gene's germline CDR1 is LGHNA and CDR2 YNFKEQ.

The chain joins TRBV4-1 to TRBJ2-1; D may match TRBD1 or TRBD2 (5 bases each). Germline assignment: CDR1 MGHRA and CDR2 YSYEKL. The CDR3 runs 16 residues. With 0 bases removed from V and 5 bases from J, the gap between germline ends came to 14 bases. CDR3 in DNA: TGCGCCAGCAGCCAAGAAAGGCGTGGGACGGACAATGAGCAGTTCTTC. This translates into CASSQERRGTDNEQFF.

About this clonotype: At one end, the junction sequence differs from germline, possibly due to a read error. This rearrangement joins TRBV20-1 to TRBJ1-1; 7 bases fit TRBD1. This CDR3 comprises 14 residues. CDR1 and CDR2 (germline): DFQATT, SNEGSKA (reference sequence). CDR3: CSARRDSRNNEAFF. CDR3 in DNA: TGCAGTGCTAGACGGGACAGCAGGAACAATGAAGCTTTCTTT.

This clonotype has more than one count but fewer than ten. The genes are TRBV29-1 and TRBJ2-5, with TRBD2 matching over 8 bases. CDR3 length: 13 amino acids. J was trimmed by 5 bases and V by 4 bases; bases with no gene match: 6. From germline, CDR1 is SQVTM and CDR2 ANQGSEA. DNA of the CDR3: TGCAGCGTTGCCCACGGGAGGGGTGAGACCCAGTACTTC. It encodes CSVAHGRGETQYF. The variable domain in full, with the rest retrieved from reference TRBV29-1 and TRBJ2-5, is SAVISQKPSRDICQRGTSLTIQCQVDSQVTMMFWYRQQPGQSLTLIATANQGSEATYESGFVIDKFPISRPNLTFSTLTVSNMSPEDSSIYLCSVAHGRGETQYFGPGTRLLVL.

The rearrangement links TRBV24-1 to TRBJ2-3; D might be TRBD2 (6 bases). The germline CDR1 and CDR2 sequences are KGHDR and SFDVKD. The CDR3 length is 16 residues. Trimming took 0 bases from V and 2 from J, leaving 11 bases between them. The DNA of the CDR3 is TGTGCCACCAGTGATTTGGGCGGGAACGACACAGATACGCAGTATTTT. Translated: CATSDLGGNDTDTQYF.

This clonotype occurred a few times. The J gene is TRBJ2-1, the V gene TRBV7-3; no clear D. V lost 2 bases and J 3 bases, leaving 8 bases between the germline ends. Germline CDR1 reads SGHTA; CDR2 reads FQGTGA. The CDR3 extends over 14 amino acids. CDR3 sequence reads: CASSLGDFYNEQFF. The CDR3 DNA follows: TGTGCCAGCAGCTTAGGTGACTTCTACAATGAGCAGTTCTTC.

In this sample, this clonotype turned up once. This sequence joins TRBV20-1 and TRBJ2-1, with D tentatively TRBD1 or TRBD2 (6 bases each). V shed 7 bases and J shed 5 bases, with 9 bases lying between them. This CDR3 is built from 11 residues. From germline, CDR1 is DFQATT and CDR2 SNEGSKA (reference sequence). This CDR3 reads CSGRGDNEQFF. The CDR3 DNA follows: TGCAGTGGGAGGGGGGACAATGAGCAGTTCTTC.

This clonotype occurred a few times. The chain recombines TRBV7-9 with TRBJ2-3; the D is unclear. This CDR3 region has 9 residues. Trimming took off 10 bases at V and 4 bases at J, with 3 bases between the two ends. In germline, CDR1 is SEHNR, CDR2 FQNEAQ (reference sequence). The CDR3 DNA reads TGTGCCACCGCAGATACGCAGTATTTT. It yields the protein CATADTQYF.

This chain uses TRBV12-3 or TRBV12-4 with TRBJ1-3; no definite D call. The CDR3 loop spans 15 amino acids. The ends were cut back, 5 bases at V and 4 bases at J, with 15 bases in the middle. The CDR3 sequence: CASSQTGSSGNTIYF. CDR3 nucleotide sequence: TGTGCCAGCAGTCAAACCGGGAGCTCAGGAAACACCATATATTTT.

The chain combines TRBV5-1 with TRBJ1-1; 7 nucleotides line up with TRBD1. The CDR3 has 14 residues. Germline CDR1 reads SGHRS; CDR2 reads YFSETQ. J gave up 1 base and V 2 bases, and 2 bases lay outside the gene matches. The CDR3 loop is CASSFGQENTEAFF. DNA for the CDR3: TGCGCCAGCAGCTTCGGACAGGAGAACACTGAAGCTTTCTTT.

This clonotype turned up a few times. This chain joins TRBV15 and TRBJ1-1; no firm D call. V shed 1 base and J shed 7 bases, with 13 bases lying between them. In germline, CDR1 is LNHNV, CDR2 YYDKDF (reference sequence). The CDR3 has 14 amino acids. The CDR3 reads CATSRAGSKVEAFF. The CDR3 bases are TGTGCCACCAGCAGAGCCGGGTCGAAGGTTGAAGCTTTCTTT. Full variable domain (outside the CDR3, taken from reference TRBV15 and TRBJ1-1): DAMVIQNPRYQVTQFGKPVTLSCSQTLNHNVMYWYQQKSSQAPKLLFHYYDKDFNNEADTPDNFQSRRPNTSFCFLDIRSPGLGDTAMYLCATSRAGSKVEAFFGQGTRLTVV.

V gene TRBV12-3 or TRBV12-4 combines with J gene TRBJ1-1, with D hard to call. This CDR3 has 13 amino acids. Trimming pared 2 bases from V and 7 bases from J, leaving 11 bases between. This CDR3 is CASSLRAFGEAFF. CDR3 sequence (DNA): TGTGCCAGCAGTTTAAGGGCCTTTGGTGAAGCTTTCTTT.

This clonotype occurred a few times. The genes are TRBV24-1 and TRBJ1-5, with D possibly TRBD1 on 6 matching bases. This CDR3 is built from 17 residues. The germline gives CDR1 KGHDR, CDR2 SFDVKD. Trimming left V 7 bases short and J 4 bases short, with 22 bases between. The CDR3 region has the DNA TGTGCCACCAGCTCCACCCAGGGGAGCGCCGTTAATCAGCCCCAGCATTTT. This codes for CATSSTQGSAVNQPQHF.

This clonotype was counted only a few times. V is TRBV10-3 and J is TRBJ2-7; D may match TRBD1 or TRBD2 (5 bases each). CDR1 ENHRY and CDR2 SYGVKD come from the germline V gene. With 2 bases removed from V and 5 bases from J, the gap between germline ends came to 10 bases. This CDR3 contains 13 residues. CDR3 residues: CAISERETDEQYF. The CDR3 DNA sequence: TGTGCCATCAGTGAGAGGGAGACAGACGAGCAGTACTTC.

The V call is TRBV7-2, the J call TRBJ1-5; D is unclear. The CDR3 spans 15 residues. Germline loops: CDR1 SGHTA, CDR2 FQGNSA. V shed 1 base and J shed 0 bases, with 7 bases lying between them. CDR3 nucleotides: TGTGCCAGCAGCTTAGGTCACCGTAGCAATCAGCCCCAGCATTTT. Amino acid sequence: CASSLGHRSNQPQHF.

This chain's CDR3 is CASSLGASWVRETQYF. The CDR3 DNA is TGTGCCAGCAGTTTAGGCGCCTCATGGGTCCGTGAGACCCAGTACTTC. The chain has TRBV27 and TRBJ2-5; no clear D. V lost 2 bases to trimming and J lost 5 bases, with 18 bases between them. The CDR3 runs to 16 residues. CDR1 MNHEY and CDR2 SMNVEV come from the germline V gene (reference sequence).

The chain uses TRBV12-5 and TRBJ2-3; TRBD2 matches 8 bases. Trimming at V came to 1 base and at J to 1 base, leaving 4 bases not matched to a gene. This CDR3 is built from 16 residues. Germline values: CDR1 LGHNT, CDR2 FRNRAP. This chain's CDR3 is CASGLEAGVGTDTQYF. Here the CDR3 DNA reads TGTGCTAGTGGTTTGGAAGCGGGAGTAGGCACAGATACGCAGTATTTT.

J is TRBJ2-1 and V is TRBV4-2; tentatively, D is TRBD2 (5 bases). The CDR3 length is 16 residues. Per germline, CDR1 LGHNA and CDR2 YNFKEQ. Trimming stripped 0 bases from V and 6 bases from J, with 15 bases between. The CDR3 DNA reads as TGTGCCAGCAGCCAAGACTCGGGAATTAAGACCAATGAGCAGTTCTTC. It is translated as CASSQDSGIKTNEQFF.

The chain couples TRBV15 to TRBJ2-1; 8 nucleotides agree with TRBD1. The CDR3 is 18 amino acids. Losses at the gene ends were 4 bases for V and 2 bases for J; bases not matched to a gene: 13. Germline V gives CDR1 LNHNV, CDR2 YYDKDF (reference sequence). The CDR3 spells CATSTTPPGQVPYNEQFF. The CDR3 DNA is TGTGCCACCAGCACCACACCACCGGGACAGGTCCCCTACAATGAGCAGTTCTTC.

This clonotype was observed a few times. The V and J genes are TRBV21-1 and TRBJ2-3. TRBV21-1 is a pseudogene segment. This CDR3 is built from 16 residues. As DNA, the CDR3 is TGTGCCAGCAGCAGTGGGCACAACCCTAGCACAGATACGCAGTATTTT. It is translated as CASSSGHNPSTDTQYF.

Only a few counts were recorded for this clonotype. The chain carries TRBV24-1 and TRBJ2-3; 9 bases are a match to TRBD1. With V trimmed by 7 bases and J by 1 base, 8 bases remained unmatched. The CDR3 runs 16 residues. Germline CDR1 KGHDR, CDR2 SFDVKD. The CDR3 sequence is CATREGQGSGTDTQYF. The CDR3, as DNA: TGTGCCACCAGAGAGGGACAGGGCTCGGGCACAGATACGCAGTATTTT.

This clonotype was seen only a few times. V and J are TRBV11-2 and TRBJ2-6; D is ambiguous. Trimming removed 7 bases from V and 1 base from J, with 8 bases in between. This CDR3 has 14 amino acids. The germline CDR1 and CDR2 sequences are SGHAT and FQNNGV. For the CDR3, the DNA is TGTGCCAGCACCCGCCCATCTGGGGCCAACGTCCTGACTTTC. Translation: CASTRPSGANVLTF.

This clonotype was picked up one time. The chain is built from TRBV7-2 and TRBJ1-6; D unresolved. Germline loops: CDR1 SGHTA, CDR2 FQGNSA. V lost 5 bases and J 7 bases, leaving 9 bases between the germline ends. CDR3 length: 13 amino acids. CDR3 in amino acids: CASSTNRNSPLHF. The CDR3 DNA is TGTGCCAGCAGCACGAACCGGAATTCACCCCTCCACTTT.

This clonotype occurred a few times. V is TRBV20-1 and J is TRBJ2-3; possible D gene TRBD2, 6 bases. This CDR3 comprises 18 residues. The germline CDR1 and CDR2 sequences are DFQATT and SNEGSKA (reference sequence). Between the trimmed V and J ends, which lost 1 base and 6 bases, there was a span of 26 bases. The CDR3 nucleotides read TGCAGTGCTAGAGTATACCTGGGGGGACCGCGGAAAGAGGATACGCAGTATTTT. Translated, it gives CSARVYLGGPRKEDTQYF.

The chain has TRBV6-2 or TRBV6-3 and TRBJ1-1; 7 positions match TRBD1. The CDR3 contains 14 residues. Trimming cost V 5 bases and J 6 bases; bases outside gene matches: 9. Germline CDR1 is MNHEY and CDR2 is SVGEGT. Written as DNA, the CDR3 is TGTGCCAGCAGTGAAGACAGGGAACTTGCTGAAGCTTTCTTT. This translates into CASSEDRELAEAFF.

The chain is built from TRBV15 and TRBJ1-4; possible D gene TRBD1, 5 bases. The CDR3 runs to 16 residues. V was clipped by 0 bases and J by 7 bases, with 15 bases between them. Germline V gene sequence: CDR1 LNHNV, CDR2 YYDKDF (reference sequence). The CDR3 nucleotides read TGTGCCACCAGCAGAGATTATCTTGGGGGAGGTGAAAAACTGTTTTTT. As protein: CATSRDYLGGGEKLFF. Combining the CDR3 with reference TRBV15 and TRBJ1-4 gives the whole variable domain DAMVIQNPRYQVTQFGKPVTLSCSQTLNHNVMYWYQQKSSQAPKLLFHYYDKDFNNEADTPDNFQSRRPNTSFCFLDIRSPGLGDTAMYLCATSRDYLGGGEKLFFGSGTQLSVL.